A selection of T cell receptor beta chains follows, all from one sample in a study of blood T cell repertoires in COVID-19. The method was immunoSEQ multiplex PCR; TCRdb's version includes in-frame clones alone and lacks a portion of them. The sample comprises around 170,000 clones, under 80% of which are singletons, and about 3% rests with the top ten. What was sequenced was peripheral blood. These receptors came from a woman of 80 years or more with acute or convalescent COVID-19. Each CDR3 is given with its conserved first and last residue. The D gene is left open where the match is weak. The size of a clone is reported for some rows only, either as once, few or many, or as a class for expanded clones.

D gene,V gene,clone size,J gene,CDR3 protein,CDR3 DNA
-,TRBV7-9,-,TRBJ1-2,CASSQDTNYGYTF,TGTGCCAGCAGCCAGGACACGAACTATGGCTACACCTTC
TRBD1,TRBV15,once,TRBJ2-1,CATSRRTGDNEQFF,TGTGCCACCAGCAGAAGGACAGGGGATAATGAGCAGTTCTTC
-,TRBV29-1,-,TRBJ1-5,CSVEEGGPQHF,TGCAGCGTTGAAGAAGGGGGGCCCCAGCATTTT
TRBD1,TRBV28,-,TRBJ1-2,CASSSPGQGGYTF,TGTGCCAGCAGTTCCCCGGGACAGGGTGGCTACACCTTC
-,TRBV28,-,TRBJ2-1,CASSLGGEGNEQFF,TGTGCCAGCAGTTTAGGAGGTGAAGGTAATGAGCAGTTCTTC
TRBD2,TRBV24-1,many,TRBJ2-1,CATSDLAAGGTEQFF,TGTGCCACCAGTGATTTGGCTGCGGGGGGCACTGAGCAGTTCTTC
TRBD2,TRBV11-3,few,TRBJ2-1,CASSLDAGAYNEQFF,TGTGCCAGCAGCTTAGATGCGGGAGCCTACAATGAGCAGTTCTTC
-,TRBV6-5,-,TRBJ2-7,CATGGGAYEQYF,TGTGCCACGGGTGGAGGTGCTTACGAGCAGTACTTC
-,TRBV24-1,-,TRBJ2-3,CATSALGGRASDTQYF,TGTGCCACCAGTGCCCTAGGGGGGAGGGCCAGTGATACGCAGTATTTT
-,TRBV10-3,few,TRBJ1-3,CAIRLDSPGNTIYF,TGTGCCATCAGGTTGGACAGCCCTGGAAACACCATATATTTT
-,TRBV7-9,-,TRBJ1-2,CASSLGLAGYGYTF,TGTGCCAGCAGCTTAGGGTTGGCAGGCTATGGCTACACCTTC
-,TRBV12-3/TRBV12-4,-,TRBJ2-7,CASSSFYEQYF,TGTGCCAGCAGTTCATTCTACGAGCAGTACTTC
TRBD2,TRBV28,-,TRBJ2-1,CASQAGGPVNEQFF,TGTGCCAGCCAAGCGGGAGGGCCTGTCAATGAGCAGTTCTTC
-,TRBV19,-,TRBJ2-7,CASSMSSAHREQYF,TGTGCCAGTAGTATGTCCAGCGCCCACCGGGAGCAGTACTTC
-,TRBV3-1/TRBV3-2,-,TRBJ1-6,CASSQGQNNSPLHF,TGTGCCAGCAGCCAAGGACAGAATAATTCACCCCTCCACTTT
TRBD2,TRBV5-1,-,TRBJ2-7,CASSLALAGAYEQYF,TGCGCCAGCAGCTTGGCGTTAGCGGGGGCCTACGAGCAGTACTTC
-,TRBV2,-,TRBJ1-6,CASRETGLFYNSPLHF,TGTGCCAGCAGAGAGACCGGACTGTTCTATAATTCACCCCTCCACTTT
-,TRBV27,-,TRBJ2-1,CASSSDSDNYNEQFF,TGTGCCAGCAGTTCCGACTCGGACAACTACAATGAGCAGTTCTTC